This T cell receptor (beta chain) was sequenced in a study of OX40 agonist ivuxolimab in advanced cancers. Concerning the study at large: Ivuxolimab was a fully human IgG2 agonistic monoclonal antibody targeting the costimulatory receptor OX40 (CD134). Intravenous ivuxolimab was administered to patients every 2 weeks at six dose levels: 0.01, 0.1, 0.3, 1.5, 3 and 10 mg/kg. Among the 52 dose-escalation patients, about 19 had hepatocellular carcinoma, about 15 melanoma, 9 renal cell carcinoma and 9 head and neck cancer. A male proportion of 82.7% and a mean age of approximately 60 years, ranging from about 23 to 90, were recorded for the dose-escalation cohort. Prior anti-PD-1, anti-PD-L1 or anti-CTLA-4 therapy was permitted, and 40% of dose-escalation patients had received checkpoint inhibitors. Three dose-escalation patients achieved partial responses, one with hepatocellular carcinoma and two with cutaneous melanoma. Peripheral TCRbeta sequencing aimed to test whether ivuxolimab altered TCR sequence diversity and caused clonal T-cell expansion. The monotherapy dose-escalation portion (N of about 57 patients) of the phase I ivuxolimab trial is reported in the paper.

To sequence the TCRbeta CDR3 region, genomic DNA was isolated from the sorted cells. TCRbeta CDR3 regions were sequenced using the immunoSEQ Assay. Drawn from immuneACCESS, this table holds only the in-frame rearrangements with V and J called that TCRdb kept. Clones are partly lost; checked studies trace under half to an unresolved V gene and leave the rest unexplained. This sample is represented by some 49,000 clones; 85% of them were singletons. In total, the top ten clones hold about 20% of the sample. V is cut by 1 base and J by 0 bases, and the space between the germline ends is 16 bases. The CDR3 contains 18 residues, cysteine and phenylalanine counted. Kept here is only the CDR3 DNA, which spans 54 bases and is read in frame from base 1. CDR1 and CDR2 are drawn from the germline V gene: SGHTA, FQGNSA. Patients with a history of autoimmune disease or receiving systemic immunosuppression were excluded from the trial. In every dose cohort, peripheral blood was drawn for TCR sequencing at baseline, cycle 4 day 1, and cycle 7 day 1. Samples were obtained from an open-label, multicenter, first-in-human phase I dose-escalation trial of ivuxolimab. Adults with locally advanced or metastatic melanoma, renal cell carcinoma, hepatocellular carcinoma or head and neck squamous cell carcinoma were enrolled in the trial. Before TCR sequencing, CD4+ T cells and CD8+ T cells from peripheral blood were sorted into separate populations.

Overall study results and their limits: After ivuxolimab, CD8+ T cells had more expanded clones than CD4+ T cells on average. In the 0.1-3.0 mg/kg groups, partial responders were among the patients with the lowest normalized peripheral clonal expansion, particularly in CD8+ T cells. At doses from 0.1 to 3.0 mg/kg, clonal expansion was seen in both CD4+ and CD8+ blood T cells between baseline and week 6. Low levels of normalized T-cell clonal expansion were also shown by some nonresponding patients. Which antigens the clonally expanded peripheral T cells were specific for was not determined.

This clone is a singleton in its sample. What antigen it recognizes has not been identified. Within one base of it there is no much larger clone, and no base qualities were kept. The starting material was CD4+ or CD8+ T cells sorted from blood, obtained in a trial of the OX40 agonist ivuxolimab. The rearranged chain carries TRBV7-2 and TRBJ1-5; 5 matching bases give a weak D call of TRBD1. The clonotype originates from an adult with an advanced solid tumor such as melanoma, head and neck, liver or kidney cancer. The sequenced DNA is TGTGCCAGCAGCTTAGATCTGACGGGGGGAGGTAGCAATCAGCCCCAGCATTTT. The resulting protein is CASSLDLTGGGSNQPQHF.